Listed below are T cell receptor beta chains from one sample, sequenced in a study of blood T cell repertoires in COVID-19. Profiling relied on immunoSEQ multiplex PCR, and the TCRdb table lists in-frame clones only, not all of them. The sample records 35,000 or so clones, about 90% being singletons. The sequencing sample was made of peripheral blood. Every receptor here comes from a human donor in a cohort sampled during active COVID-19. Both conserved end residues are part of each CDR3. D genes are given only for firm matches. Clone size, where shown, is once, few, many, or a class for clones that have expanded.

J gene	V gene	D gene	clone size	CDR3 DNA	CDR3 protein
TRBJ2-2	TRBV5-1	NA	NA	TGCGCCAGCAGCTTGGCCGGAGCGACTGGGACCGGGGAGCTGTTTTTT	CASSLAGATGTGELFF
TRBJ2-3	TRBV11-2	TRBD2	NA	TGTGCCAGCAGCTTAGCAAGACCGCCTCTAGCGGGAAATCGGAGTACGCAGTATTTT	CASSLARPPLAGNRSTQYF
TRBJ2-2	TRBV25-1	TRBD1	NA	TGTGCCAGCAGTGAACGGACAGGTAGTCCCGGGGAGCTGTTTTTT	CASSERTGSPGELFF
TRBJ2-3	TRBV5-4	TRBD1	NA	TGTGCCAGCAGACCCCCCGGACAGGGTCAAGATACGCAGTATTTT	CASRPPGQGQDTQYF
TRBJ2-2	TRBV11-2	NA	once	TGTGCCAGCAGCTTAGTATCGCGATCGAACACCGGGGAGCTGTTTTTT	CASSLVSRSNTGELFF
TRBJ2-7	TRBV7-2	NA	NA	TGTGCCAGCAGCTTAGTAGTCTACTACGAGCAGTACTTC	CASSLVVYYEQYF
TRBJ2-7	TRBV19	TRBD1	NA	TGTGCCAGTAGTATAAGGGACAGGCCCTACGAGCAGTACTTC	CASSIRDRPYEQYF
TRBJ1-1	TRBV5-8	TRBD1	NA	TGTGCCAGCAGCGGGGGACAGGGGAACACTGAAGCTTTCTTT	CASSGGQGNTEAFF
TRBJ2-1	TRBV18	TRBD2	NA	TGTGCCAGCTCCTCATCCTATAGCGGGGTTAACAATGAGCAGTTCTTC	CASSSSYSGVNNEQFF
TRBJ2-7	TRBV5-1	TRBD2	NA	TGCGCCAGCAGCGTGACTAGCGGCACCTACGAGCAGTACTTC	CASSVTSGTYEQYF
TRBJ2-7	TRBV6-5	TRBD1	NA	TGTGCCAGCAGTTACTCAGGCGGACAGGGGGCCCCTAAGCAGTACTTC	CASSYSGGQGAPKQYF